The sequence of this TCR beta chain was determined in a study of response to subunit inactivated influenza vaccine. Study-wide results and caveats: Each seasonal influenza vaccination recruits few new T cells, the authors suggested.

This clonotype was seen at least ten times. Its target is unknown. V gave up 1 base and J gave up 8 bases, with 6 bases separating them. The CDR3 length is 12 residues. Germline CDR1 reads SGHTA; CDR2 reads FQGNSA. TCRdb reanalysed the RT-PCR reads using MiXCR and keeps one entry per CDR3 protein. The sample carries roughly 700,000 distinct CDR3 sequences, 15% to 19% recorded once. The sample here was PBMCs from blood, taken about 12 days after vaccination. This clonotype originated in a man over 45 who received an inactivated influenza vaccine. V and J are TRBV7-2 and TRBJ2-1; D is possibly TRBD1 (5 bases). CDR3 sequence (DNA): TGTGCCAGCAGCTTAGTCAGGGATGAGCAGTTCTTC. Translating it yields CASSLVRDEQFF.